This TCR beta chain was sequenced during a study of kidney transplant recipient with SARS-CoV-2 infection. TCRdb reprocessed the reads via MiXCR and lists one record per CDR3 protein. The data contain 250,000 or so distinct CDR3 sequences, around 30% of them singletons. There are many counts of this clonotype. The CDR3 is made up of 12 amino acids. V was shortened by 2 bases and J by 6 bases, with 8 bases between the two germline ends. Germline V gene lookup returns CDR1 SGHTA and CDR2 FQGNSA. The receptor's source is a male patient between 25 and 39 years old who had COVID-19 and was a kidney transplant recipient. The graft donor may account for some of the T cells. The V and J genes are TRBV7-2 and TRBJ2-7; possible D gene TRBD2, 5 bases. The specimen comprised a blood sample, sampled at baseline and around day 120 from a kidney transplant recipient. CDR3 amino acids: CASSLYGVEQYF. CDR3 coding DNA: TGTGCCAGCAGCTTATACGGGGTCGAGCAGTACTTC. Full variable domain (missing parts from reference TRBV7-2 and TRBJ2-7): GAGVSQSPSNKVTEKGKDVELRCDPISGHTALYWYRQSLGQGLEFLIYFQGNSAPDKSGLPSDRFSAERTGGSVSTLTIQRTQQEDSAVYLCASSLYGVEQYFGPGTRLTVT.